This T cell receptor beta chain was recovered during a study of blood T cells in healthy people across ages. A J-beta primer mix and a sample-barcoded 5' primer were used in a second PCR of roughly 6 to 11 cycles. TCRdb called the 5' RACE reads again in MiXCR, with one record for every CDR3 protein. The sample records almost 800,000 distinct CDR3 sequences, roughly 60% being singletons. Sequenced sample: blood. This TCR derives from a man younger than 45 in good health.

DNA for the CDR3: TGTGCCAGCAGCTTTAGGAGAAATGAGCAGTTCTTC. This gives the protein CASSFRRNEQFF. This rearrangement joins TRBV7-9 to TRBJ2-1; D gene unclear. The CDR3 runs 12 residues. Germline V gives CDR1 SEHNR, CDR2 FQNEAQ (reference sequence). V was cut by 3 bases and J by 7 bases, with 7 bases left in between.